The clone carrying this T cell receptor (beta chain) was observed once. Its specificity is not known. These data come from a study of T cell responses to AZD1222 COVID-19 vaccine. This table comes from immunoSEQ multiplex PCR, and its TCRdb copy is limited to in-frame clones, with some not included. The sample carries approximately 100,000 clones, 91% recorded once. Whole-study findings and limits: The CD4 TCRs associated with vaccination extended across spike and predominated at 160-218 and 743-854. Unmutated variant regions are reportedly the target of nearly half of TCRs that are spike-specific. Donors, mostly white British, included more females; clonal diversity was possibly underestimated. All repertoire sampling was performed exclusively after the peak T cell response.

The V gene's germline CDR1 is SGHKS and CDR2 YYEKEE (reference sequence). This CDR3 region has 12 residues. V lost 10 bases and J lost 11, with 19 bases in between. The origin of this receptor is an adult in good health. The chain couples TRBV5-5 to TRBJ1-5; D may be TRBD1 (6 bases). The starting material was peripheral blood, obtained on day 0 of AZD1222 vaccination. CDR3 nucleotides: TGTGCCGCATTAGGGGGGCCGGTGGCCCAGCATTTT. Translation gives CAALGGPVAQHF.